These 22 T cell receptor beta chains were sequenced from one sample in a study of T-cell reconstitution after alpha-beta-depleted transplantation in children. TCRbeta library construction was performed incorporating unique molecular identifiers. In TCRdb, the PCR reads were re-called with MiXCR into one record per CDR3 protein. The sample contains about 980,000 distinct CDR3 sequences, about 26% of which appear only once. The sequencing here drew on PBMCs, mostly from graft donor cells, taken 360 days after TCRalphabeta/CD19-depleted stem cell transplant. Every receptor here comes from a boy under three years old who had a stem cell transplant for SCID, so the T cells may come from the graft donor.

DNA for the CDR3: TGCAGTGCTAGCCCGTGGAGTGCTGGGACCCAGTACTTC. Protein product: CSASPWSAGTQYF. The V call is TRBV20-1, the J call TRBJ2-5; D gene ambiguous. Germline loops: CDR1 DFQATT, CDR2 SNEGSKA (reference sequence). The CDR3 extends over 13 amino acids. Trimming took off 3 bases at V and 7 bases at J, with 15 bases between the two ends.

This clonotype was found many times. This sequence joins TRBV7-3 and TRBJ2-1, with D perhaps matching TRBD1 (5 bases). CDR1 SGHTA and CDR2 FQGTGA come from the germline V gene. CDR3 size: 15 residues. V lost 2 bases, J lost 5 bases, and 13 bases lay in between. CDR3 loop: CASSLLQGEHNEQFF. CDR3 coding DNA: TGTGCCAGCAGCTTACTGCAGGGTGAGCACAATGAGCAGTTCTTC.

This clonotype was observed at least ten times. This chain uses TRBV2 with TRBJ2-2; either TRBD1 or TRBD2 may fit D (5 bases each). V gave up 4 bases and J gave up 1 base, with 13 bases separating them. The length of the CDR3 is 16 residues. The germline CDR1 and CDR2 sequences are SNHLY and FYNNEI. The CDR3 nucleotides read TGTGCCAGCAGTGCACACCGGGACCTGAACACCGGGGAGCTGTTTTTT. Its translation: CASSAHRDLNTGELFF.

This clonotype was recorded a few times. This chain links TRBV7-9 with TRBJ2-7; 9 positions match TRBD1. V lost 2 bases and J lost 5; bases outside the gene matches: 7. Germline lookup yields CDR1 SEHNR and CDR2 FQNEAQ (reference sequence). The CDR3 consists of 15 residues. CDR3 in amino acids: CASSLTGTGLNEQYF. The CDR3 DNA follows: TGTGCCAGCAGCTTAACCGGGACAGGGTTGAACGAGCAGTACTTC.

Written as DNA, the CDR3 is TGTGCCACCAGCAGAGATGGGGGCGAGCAGTACTTC. This translates into CATSRDGGEQYF. The rearrangement links TRBV15 to TRBJ2-7; D possibly matches TRBD1 or TRBD2 (5 bases each). V was trimmed by 0 bases and J by 6 bases, leaving 6 bases between them. CDR3 length: 12 amino acids. CDR1 LNHNV and CDR2 YYDKDF come from the germline V gene (reference sequence).

The chain is built from TRBV11-3 and TRBJ2-2; TRBD2 is a possible D gene (6 bases). This CDR3 spans 13 amino acids. In germline, CDR1 is SGHNT, CDR2 YENEEA. The germline V and J ends were trimmed by 8 bases and 2 bases, with 9 bases remaining between them. This CDR3 is CASSGGNTGELFF. The CDR3 bases are TGTGCCAGCTCCGGGGGAAACACCGGGGAGCTGTTTTTT.

The gene calls are TRBV28 and TRBJ1-5, with no clear D. The V end lost 3 bases, the J end lost 4 bases, and 13 bases lay between the germline ends. The CDR3 is made up of 15 amino acids. Germline assignment: CDR1 MDHEN and CDR2 SYDVKM. The CDR3 sequence: CASSFRASSNQPQHF. As DNA, the CDR3 is TGTGCCAGCAGTTTTAGGGCCAGCTCGAATCAGCCCCAGCATTTT.

This rearrangement joins TRBV7-9 to TRBJ2-7; TRBD1 aligns across 9 bases. Germline trimming cut 4 bases from V and 6 bases from J; bases unmatched to any gene: 7. The V gene's germline CDR1 is SEHNR and CDR2 FQNEAQ (reference sequence). CDR3 size: 14 residues. The CDR3 DNA follows: TGTGCCAGCAGCTGGGGACAGGGATGGGGCGAGCAGTACTTC. Encoded protein: CASSWGQGWGEQYF.

The J gene is TRBJ2-4, the V gene TRBV5-1; D is unresolved. The V gene lost 6 bases and the J gene lost 3 bases, with 16 bases spanning the gap. This CDR3 is built from 15 residues. Germline V gene data show CDR1 as SGHRS and CDR2 as YFSETQ. The CDR3, as DNA: TGCGCCAGCACAAAAGGCAGCGTGGGCAAAAACATTCAGTACTTC. Translating it yields CASTKGSVGKNIQYF. Full variable domain (missing parts from reference TRBV5-1 and TRBJ2-4): KAGVTQTPRYLIKTRGQQVTLSCSPISGHRSVSWYQQTPGQGLQFLFEYFSETQRNKGNFPGRFSGRQFSNSRSEMNVSTLELGDSALYLCASTKGSVGKNIQYFGAGTRLSVL.

V usage is TRBV29-1 and J usage is TRBJ1-1; 9 positions match TRBD1. With 1 base clipped from V and 0 bases from J, the junction kept 6 bases outside the gene matches. The germline V gene has CDR1 SQVTM and CDR2 ANQGSEA. This CDR3 is 16 amino acids long. DNA for the CDR3: TGCAGCGTTGAAGTTAAAGGGACAGGGTTGAACACTGAAGCTTTCTTT. It encodes CSVEVKGTGLNTEAFF.

This clonotype was recorded only once. The chain uses TRBV12-5 and TRBJ1-1, with a tentative D call TRBD1 (6 bases). Looked up from germline, CDR1 is LGHNT and CDR2 is FRNRAP. The CDR3 totals 19 residues. Trimming left V 0 bases short and J 0 bases short, with 20 bases between. The CDR3 is CASGLVVFGGRSVNTEAFF. CDR3 coding DNA: TGTGCTAGTGGTTTGGTAGTGTTCGGGGGCAGGTCGGTGAACACTGAAGCTTTCTTT.

This clonotype has a handful of counts. The gene calls are TRBV10-3 and TRBJ1-4; no reliable D call. CDR1 ENHRY and CDR2 SYGVKD come from the germline V gene. This CDR3 spans 14 amino acids. The ends were cut back, 2 bases at V and 5 bases at J, with 9 bases in the middle. The CDR3 spells CAISEGGVNEKLFF. For the CDR3, the DNA is TGTGCCATCAGTGAGGGAGGAGTAAATGAAAAACTGTTTTTT.

The chain links TRBV3-1 to TRBJ2-5, with 7 nucleotides matching TRBD1. J gave up 3 bases and V 0 bases, and 4 bases lay outside the gene matches. The germline V gene encodes CDR1 LGHDT and CDR2 YNNKEL (reference sequence). The CDR3 has 15 amino acids. The CDR3 DNA is TGTGCCAGCAGCCAAGAACAGGGGCCTGAAGAGACCCAGTACTTC. Amino acids: CASSQEQGPEETQYF.

The chain has TRBV20-1 and TRBJ2-5, with 8 nucleotides matching TRBD1. CDR1 is DFQATT and CDR2 is SNEGSKA in the germline V gene (reference sequence). The CDR3 spans 14 residues. Trimming cost V 4 bases and J 3 bases; bases outside gene matches: 7. CDR3 amino acids: CSANVQGAKETQYF. The CDR3 bases are TGCAGTGCTAACGTCCAGGGGGCAAAAGAGACCCAGTACTTC.

V and J are TRBV6-1 and TRBJ2-2, with a tentative D call TRBD1 (8 bases). Germline CDR1 reads MNHNS; CDR2 reads SASEGT. Trimming took 7 bases from V and 4 from J, leaving 19 bases between them. This CDR3 has 16 amino acids. The CDR3: CASTVTGDYVTGELFF. CDR3 DNA sequence: TGTGCCAGCACTGTGACAGGGGACTATGTCACCGGGGAGCTGTTTTTT.

The rearrangement joins TRBV28 to TRBJ2-1; 7 nucleotides agree with TRBD2. The germline V gene has CDR1 MDHEN and CDR2 SYDVKM. The ends lost 10 bases at V and 4 bases at J; junction bases unmatched: 10. The CDR3 sequence is 14 residues long. CDR3 sequence: CATREERGYNEQFF. CDR3 nucleotide sequence: TGTGCCACCAGAGAGGAGCGGGGTTACAATGAGCAGTTCTTC.

The chain links TRBV9 to TRBJ2-3; 12 bases line up with TRBD2. The CDR3 has 15 amino acids. Unmatched junction bases numbered 6, after V lost 7 bases and J lost 3 bases. In germline, CDR1 is SGDLS, CDR2 YYNGEE. The CDR3 DNA reads TGTGCCAGCCGCCTCGGACTAGCGGGAACAGATACGCAGTATTTT. Residues: CASRLGLAGTDTQYF.

This clonotype was counted between two and nine times. The chain links TRBV6-2 or TRBV6-3 to TRBJ1-2; 7 nucleotides agree with TRBD1. CDR1 is MNHEY, CDR2 SVGEGT, per germline. This CDR3 contains 12 residues. V gave up 10 bases and J gave up 6 bases; unmatched junction bases: 8. For the CDR3, the DNA is TGTGCCACCATGACAGGGAGGCATGGCTACACCTTC. Translated: CATMTGRHGYTF.

The chain couples TRBV4-1 to TRBJ2-6; the D gene is possibly TRBD1 (5 bases). The V gene's germline CDR1 is MGHRA and CDR2 YSYEKL. Deletions cut 4 bases from V and 0 bases from J, with 16 bases between. CDR3 length: 18 amino acids. The CDR3 sequence: CASSPRTRGSSGANVLTF. The CDR3 DNA reads as TGCGCCAGCAGCCCAAGGACAAGGGGCAGCTCTGGGGCCAACGTCCTGACTTTC.

The rearrangement joins TRBV12-3 or TRBV12-4 to TRBJ1-2, with 7 bases identical to TRBD1. The CDR3 runs to 15 residues. With 8 bases clipped from V and 4 bases from J, the junction kept 13 bases outside the gene matches. CDR3 amino acids: CASGRADRSSYGYTF. CDR3 in DNA: TGTGCCAGCGGCAGGGCGGACAGGTCTTCCTATGGCTACACCTTC.

The gene calls are TRBV7-2 and TRBJ2-5; 8 bases match TRBD2. CDR1 is SGHTA, CDR2 FQGNSA, per germline. J lost 3 bases, V lost 2 bases, and 11 bases had no gene match. The CDR3 is 17 residues long. CDR3 in DNA: TGTGCCAGCAGCTTATTGGTATCCCGGGAGGGGAAAGAGACCCAGTACTTC. The encoded protein is CASSLLVSREGKETQYF.

V gene TRBV28 combines with J gene TRBJ2-7; TRBD1 aligns across 12 bases. Per germline, CDR1 MDHEN and CDR2 SYDVKM. The CDR3 runs 17 residues. Unmatched junction bases numbered 14, after V lost 6 bases and J lost 5 bases. CDR3 nucleotide sequence: TGTGCCAGCAGCTGGGGACAGGGGGCCCGGCTAGTCGACGAGCAGTACTTC. Its translation: CASSWGQGARLVDEQYF.